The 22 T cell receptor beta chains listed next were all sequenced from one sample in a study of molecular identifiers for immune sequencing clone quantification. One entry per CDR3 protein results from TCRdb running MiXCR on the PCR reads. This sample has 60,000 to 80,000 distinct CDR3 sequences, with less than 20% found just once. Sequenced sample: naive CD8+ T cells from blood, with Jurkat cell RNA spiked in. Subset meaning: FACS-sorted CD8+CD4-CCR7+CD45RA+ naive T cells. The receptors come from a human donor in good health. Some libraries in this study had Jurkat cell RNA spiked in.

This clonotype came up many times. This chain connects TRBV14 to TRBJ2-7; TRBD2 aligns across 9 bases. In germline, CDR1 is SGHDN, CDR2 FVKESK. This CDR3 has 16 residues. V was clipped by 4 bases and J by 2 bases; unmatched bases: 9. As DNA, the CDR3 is TGTGCCAGCAGCCCGATAGCGGGGGCGATAACCTACGAGCAGTACTTC. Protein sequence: CASSPIAGAITYEQYF.

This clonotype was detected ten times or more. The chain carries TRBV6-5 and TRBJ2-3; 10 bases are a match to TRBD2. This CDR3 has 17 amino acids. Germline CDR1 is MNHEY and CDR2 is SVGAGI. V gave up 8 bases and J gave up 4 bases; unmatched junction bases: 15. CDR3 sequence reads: CASGFNDGTSDPDTQYF. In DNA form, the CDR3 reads TGTGCCAGCGGATTCAACGACGGGACTAGCGATCCAGATACGCAGTATTTT.

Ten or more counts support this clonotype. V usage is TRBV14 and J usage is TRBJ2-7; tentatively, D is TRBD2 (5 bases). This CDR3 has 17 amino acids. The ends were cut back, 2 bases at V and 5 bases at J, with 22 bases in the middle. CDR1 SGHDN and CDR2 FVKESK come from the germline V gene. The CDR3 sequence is CASSQLVLGNGADEQYF. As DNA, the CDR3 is TGTGCCAGCAGCCAATTGGTATTGGGGAATGGAGCGGACGAGCAGTACTTC.

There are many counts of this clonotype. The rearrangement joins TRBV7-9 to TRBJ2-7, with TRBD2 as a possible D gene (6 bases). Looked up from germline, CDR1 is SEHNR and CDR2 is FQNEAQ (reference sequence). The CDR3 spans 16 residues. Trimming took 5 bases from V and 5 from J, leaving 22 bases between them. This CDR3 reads CASSLRGGISPDEQYF. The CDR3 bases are TGTGCCAGCAGCCTTAGGGGAGGAATTAGCCCTGACGAGCAGTACTTC.

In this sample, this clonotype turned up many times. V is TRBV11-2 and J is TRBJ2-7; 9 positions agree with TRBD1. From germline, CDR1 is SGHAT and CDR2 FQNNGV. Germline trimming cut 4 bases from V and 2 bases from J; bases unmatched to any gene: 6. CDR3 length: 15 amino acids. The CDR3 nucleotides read TGTGCCAGCAGCTCCCCGGGACAGGGAGCCTACGAGCAGTACTTC. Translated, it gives CASSSPGQGAYEQYF.

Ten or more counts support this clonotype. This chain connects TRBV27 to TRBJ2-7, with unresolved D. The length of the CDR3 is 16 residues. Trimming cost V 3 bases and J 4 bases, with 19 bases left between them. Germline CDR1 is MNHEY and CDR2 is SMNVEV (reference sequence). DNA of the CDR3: TGTGCCAGCAGTTTTGGTTTGGCTAGTCAAGGATACGAGCAGTACTTC. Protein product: CASSFGLASQGYEQYF.

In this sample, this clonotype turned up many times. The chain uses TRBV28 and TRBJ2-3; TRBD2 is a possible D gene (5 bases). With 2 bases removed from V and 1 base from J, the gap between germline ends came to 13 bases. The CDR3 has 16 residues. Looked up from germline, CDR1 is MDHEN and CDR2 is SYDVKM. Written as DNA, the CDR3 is TGTGCCAGCAGTTTAAGAGACTTGAGGGGCACAGATACGCAGTATTTT. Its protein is CASSLRDLRGTDTQYF.

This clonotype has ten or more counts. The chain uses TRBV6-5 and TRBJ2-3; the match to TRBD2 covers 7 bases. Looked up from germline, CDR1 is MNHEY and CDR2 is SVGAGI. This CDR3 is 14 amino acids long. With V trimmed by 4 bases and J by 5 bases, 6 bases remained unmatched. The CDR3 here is CASSLERDEDTQYF. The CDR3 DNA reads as TGTGCCAGCAGTTTGGAGCGGGATGAAGATACGCAGTATTTT.

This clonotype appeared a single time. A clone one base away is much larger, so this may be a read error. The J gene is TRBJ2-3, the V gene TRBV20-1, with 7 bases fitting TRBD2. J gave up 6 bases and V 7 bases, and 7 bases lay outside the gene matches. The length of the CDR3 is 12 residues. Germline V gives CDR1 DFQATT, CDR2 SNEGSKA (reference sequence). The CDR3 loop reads CSVRAGVDTQYF. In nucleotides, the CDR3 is TGCAGTGTTAGGGCGGGAGTGGATACGCAGTATTTT.

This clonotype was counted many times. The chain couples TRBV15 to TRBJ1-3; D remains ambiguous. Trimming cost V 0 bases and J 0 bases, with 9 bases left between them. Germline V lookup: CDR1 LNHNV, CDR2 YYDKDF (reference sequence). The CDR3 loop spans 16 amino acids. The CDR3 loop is CATSRDQVFSGNTIYF. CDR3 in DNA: TGTGCCACCAGCAGAGATCAGGTCTTCTCTGGAAACACCATATATTTT.

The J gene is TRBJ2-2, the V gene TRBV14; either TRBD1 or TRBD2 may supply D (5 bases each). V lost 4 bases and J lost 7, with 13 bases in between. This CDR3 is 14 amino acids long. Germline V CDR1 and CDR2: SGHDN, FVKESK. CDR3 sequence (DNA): TGTGCCAGCAGCCCTTGGGGGAGCGTCGGGGAGCTGTTTTTT. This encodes CASSPWGSVGELFF.

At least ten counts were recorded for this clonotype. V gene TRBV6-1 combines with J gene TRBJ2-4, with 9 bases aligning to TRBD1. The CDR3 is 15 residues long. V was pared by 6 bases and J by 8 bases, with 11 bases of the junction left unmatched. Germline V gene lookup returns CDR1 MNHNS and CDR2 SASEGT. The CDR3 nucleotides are TGTGCCAGCAGCCCACCGACAGGGGGAGGGTACATTCAGTACTTC. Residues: CASSPPTGGGYIQYF.

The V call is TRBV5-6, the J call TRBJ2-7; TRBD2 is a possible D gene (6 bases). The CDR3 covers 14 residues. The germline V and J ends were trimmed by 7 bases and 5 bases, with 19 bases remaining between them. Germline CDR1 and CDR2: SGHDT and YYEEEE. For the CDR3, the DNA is TGTGCCAGCTGCTCCGGGCTGTCTAGCGACGAGCAGTACTTC. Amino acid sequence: CASCSGLSSDEQYF.

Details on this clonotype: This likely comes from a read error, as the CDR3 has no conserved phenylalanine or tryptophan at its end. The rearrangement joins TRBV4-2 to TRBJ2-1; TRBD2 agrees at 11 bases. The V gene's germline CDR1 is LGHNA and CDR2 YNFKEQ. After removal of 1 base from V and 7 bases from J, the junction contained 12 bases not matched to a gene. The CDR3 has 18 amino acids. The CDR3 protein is CASSQALAGATGRNEQFY. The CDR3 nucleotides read TGTGCCAGCAGCCAAGCACTAGCGGGAGCCACCGGCCGAAATGAGCAGTTCTAC.

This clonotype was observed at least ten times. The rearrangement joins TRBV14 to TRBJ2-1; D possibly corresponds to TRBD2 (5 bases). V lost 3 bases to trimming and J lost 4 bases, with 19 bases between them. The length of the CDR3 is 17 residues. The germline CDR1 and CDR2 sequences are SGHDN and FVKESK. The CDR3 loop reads CASSHRLTSGPYNEQFF. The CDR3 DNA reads TGTGCCAGCAGCCACAGACTCACCAGCGGACCTTACAATGAGCAGTTCTTC.

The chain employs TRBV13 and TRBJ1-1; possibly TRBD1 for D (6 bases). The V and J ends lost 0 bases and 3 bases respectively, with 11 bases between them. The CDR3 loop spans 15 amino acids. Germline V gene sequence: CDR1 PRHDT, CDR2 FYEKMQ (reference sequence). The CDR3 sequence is CASSLGAKGDTEAFF. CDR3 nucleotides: TGTGCCAGCAGCTTAGGTGCCAAGGGGGACACTGAAGCTTTCTTT.

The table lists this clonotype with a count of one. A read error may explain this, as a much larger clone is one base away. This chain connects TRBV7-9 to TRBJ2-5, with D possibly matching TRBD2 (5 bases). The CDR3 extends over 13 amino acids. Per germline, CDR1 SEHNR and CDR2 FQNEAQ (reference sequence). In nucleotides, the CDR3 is TGTGCCAGCGGACTTGACGGGCAAGAGACCCGGTACTTC. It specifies CASGLDGQETRYF.

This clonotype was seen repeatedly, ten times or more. For the CDR3, the DNA is TGCAGTGCTAGAGGGGGAGGAGGTACCGGGGAGCTGTTTTTT. Protein product: CSARGGGGTGELFF. The chain links TRBV20-1 to TRBJ2-2, with D perhaps TRBD2 (6 bases). CDR3 length: 14 amino acids. The germline V gene has CDR1 DFQATT and CDR2 SNEGSKA (reference sequence). The germline V and J ends were trimmed by 1 base and 5 bases, with 11 bases remaining between them.

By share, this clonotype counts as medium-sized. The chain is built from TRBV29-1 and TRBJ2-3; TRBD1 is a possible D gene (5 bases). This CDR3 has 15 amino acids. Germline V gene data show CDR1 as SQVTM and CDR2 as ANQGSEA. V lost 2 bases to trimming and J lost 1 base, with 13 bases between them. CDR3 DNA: TGCAGCGTTGAATTGACACAGGCCCGCACAGATACGCAGTATTTT. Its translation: CSVELTQARTDTQYF.

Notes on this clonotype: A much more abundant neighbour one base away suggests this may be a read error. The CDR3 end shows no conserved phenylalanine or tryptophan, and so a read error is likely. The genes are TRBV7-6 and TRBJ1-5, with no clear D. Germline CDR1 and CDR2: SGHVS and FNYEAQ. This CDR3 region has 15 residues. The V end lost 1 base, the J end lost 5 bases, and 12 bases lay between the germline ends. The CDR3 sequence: CASSLGTSTYQPQHL. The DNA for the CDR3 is TGTGCCAGCAGCTTAGGCACATCGACGTATCAGCCCCAGCATCTT.

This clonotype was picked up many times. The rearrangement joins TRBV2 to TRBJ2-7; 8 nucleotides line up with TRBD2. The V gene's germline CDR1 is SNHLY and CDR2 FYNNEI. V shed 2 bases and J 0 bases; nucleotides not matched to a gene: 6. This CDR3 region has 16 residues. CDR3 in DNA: TGTGCCAGCAGTGAATTCGTAGCGGGGAGCTCCTACGAGCAGTACTTC. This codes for CASSEFVAGSSYEQYF.

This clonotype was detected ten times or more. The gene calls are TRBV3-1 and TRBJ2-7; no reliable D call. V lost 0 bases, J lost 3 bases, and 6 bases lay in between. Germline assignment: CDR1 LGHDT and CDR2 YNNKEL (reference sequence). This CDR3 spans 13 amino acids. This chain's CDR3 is CASSQENNYEQYF. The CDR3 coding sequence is TGTGCCAGCAGCCAAGAAAATAACTACGAGCAGTACTTC.